The rows below give T cell receptor beta chains drawn from one sample of a study of blood T cell repertoires in COVID-19. Clones were sequenced by immunoSEQ multiplex PCR, and TCRdb holds only the in-frame ones, with some missing. The table has around 160,000 clones, about four fifths seen once. The sample taken for sequencing was peripheral blood. The receptors stem from a human donor with acute or convalescent COVID-19. The donor label of this sample is uncertain. The CDR3 runs from the conserved cysteine through the conserved F or W. D genes are given only for firm matches. Clone sizes are given selectively: once, few, many, or a class where the clone is expanded.

TRBV28	TRBJ2-2	-	-	TGTGCCAGCAGTTTCCCGCCCCGGGGTTCGAACACCGGGGAGCTGTTTTTT	CASSFPPRGSNTGELFF
TRBV3-1/TRBV3-2	TRBJ2-2	-	TRBD2	TGTGCCAGCAGCCACAGGACTAGTGGGAACACCGGGGAGCTGTTTTTT	CASSHRTSGNTGELFF
TRBV2	TRBJ1-6	-	-	TGTGCCAGCAGTGCCGGGAAAAATTCACCCCTCCACTTT	CASSAGKNSPLHF
TRBV5-6	TRBJ1-1	-	-	TGTGCCAGCAGCTTGGCCGGGTCGGGGGGTACTGAAGCTTTCTTT	CASSLAGSGGTEAFF
TRBV18	TRBJ2-5	-	-	TGTGCCAGCTCACCAAGCGGTTCGTTCCCAGAGACCCAGTACTTC	CASSPSGSFPETQYF
TRBV6-5	TRBJ2-5	once	TRBD2	TGTGCCAGCAGCCTAGCGGGCACCACGGGGACCCAGTACTTC	CASSLAGTTGTQYF
TRBV6-2/TRBV6-3	TRBJ1-2	once	-	TGTGCCAGCAGTGCCCTGAGGGCTTACTATGGCTACACCTTC	CASSALRAYYGYTF
TRBV29-1	TRBJ2-1	-	TRBD2	TGCAGCTCCAGGCCCGGGACTACCGACAATGAGCAGTTCTTC	CSSRPGTTDNEQFF
TRBV3-1/TRBV3-2	TRBJ1-4	-	-	TGTGCCAGCAGCCAAGCGGGCAGGGGCGGTGAAAAACTGTTTTTT	CASSQAGRGGEKLFF
TRBV6-5	TRBJ1-2	once	-	TGTGCCAGCAGGGCCCCGGCCGGGGAGGACTATGGCTACACCTTC	CASRAPAGEDYGYTF
TRBV19	TRBJ1-5	-	-	TGTGCCAGTAGTATAGAATGGCGGCGATGGGGAGGAAATCAGCCCCAGCATTTT	CASSIEWRRWGGNQPQHF
TRBV6-2/TRBV6-3	TRBJ1-1	few	TRBD1	TGTGCCAGCAGTTACTCTCCGCACTCGTCCAGGGGGCGCGTGGACACTGAAGCTTTCTTT	CASSYSPHSSRGRVDTEAFF
TRBV5-1	TRBJ2-2	-	-	TGCGCCAGCAGCCCGGTACAGGGGAACACCGGGGAGCTGTTTTTT	CASSPVQGNTGELFF
TRBV7-9	TRBJ2-7	-	TRBD2	TGTGCCAGCAGCATAGCCCCGGGGGAGGGCTCCTACGAGCAGTACTTC	CASSIAPGEGSYEQYF
TRBV6-5	TRBJ1-5	-	-	TGTGCCAGCAGTTTACAAGCGAGTGTTCAGCCCCAGCATTTT	CASSLQASVQPQHF
TRBV7-2	TRBJ2-7	-	TRBD1	TGTGCCAGCAGCTTAGGACAGGGGGACGCCTACGAGCAGTACTTC	CASSLGQGDAYEQYF
TRBV15	TRBJ1-5	-	-	TGTGCCACCAGCAGAGATAATAGGGGTTCGTGGCAGCCCCAGCATTTT	CATSRDNRGSWQPQHF
TRBV2	TRBJ1-4	-	-	TGTGCCAGCATTCTACAGGGTACTAATGAAAAACTGTTTTTT	CASILQGTNEKLFF
TRBV19	TRBJ2-4	-	TRBD2	TGTGCCAGTAGTCGCTCTAGCGGGGGGCAGATCGACAAAAACATTCAGTACTTC	CASSRSSGGQIDKNIQYF
TRBV10-3	TRBJ2-3	few	TRBD2	TGTGCCACCCGGGGGGACACAGATACGCAGTATTTT	CATRGDTDTQYF
TRBV6-2/TRBV6-3	TRBJ1-6	few	-	TGTGCCAGCAGTTACTCGAGCCGGGGAGGGAGTTCACCCCTCCACTTT	CASSYSSRGGSSPLHF
TRBV5-6	TRBJ1-1	-	TRBD1	TGTGCCAGCAGCCCCGACAGGGGACGCGAGGAAGCTTTCTTT	CASSPDRGREEAFF
TRBV28	TRBJ1-2	-	-	TGTGCCAGCAGTCCTACGACAGCTTCCTATGGCTACACCTTC	CASSPTTASYGYTF
TRBV27	TRBJ1-2	-	-	TGTGCCAGCAGATCGTTAGCTAACTATGGCTACACCTTC	CASRSLANYGYTF
TRBV6-2/TRBV6-3	TRBJ2-5	-	TRBD2	TGTGCCAGCAGTTTTATACCCGGGGGGAAGCAAGAGACCCAGTACTTC	CASSFIPGGKQETQYF
TRBV4-1	TRBJ2-5	-	TRBD2	TGCGCTACTGCTGCGCGTTTTCCGGGACTAGGTGGACAAGAGACCCAGTACTTC	CATAARFPGLGGQETQYF
TRBV19	TRBJ2-3	-	-	TGTGCCAGTAAAGACAGGCCAGCCACAGATACGCAGTATTTT	CASKDRPATDTQYF
TRBV5-4	TRBJ1-1	-	TRBD1	TGTGCCAGCAGCAGGGGGCCTGACACTGAAGCTTTCTTT	CASSRGPDTEAFF
TRBV5-1	TRBJ2-2	-	TRBD1	TGCGCCAGCAGCTCCGTCCCGGGACAGGGGAACACCGGGGAGCTGTTTTTT	CASSSVPGQGNTGELFF
TRBV9	TRBJ1-2	-	TRBD1	TGTGCCAGCAGCGTCCCAGATACAGGGGCTAACTATGGCTACACCTTC	CASSVPDTGANYGYTF
TRBV12-3/TRBV12-4	TRBJ1-1	-	TRBD1	TGTGCCAGCACACGGACAGGCTACACTGAAGCTTTCTTT	CASTRTGYTEAFF
TRBV11-2	TRBJ2-1	-	TRBD2	TGTGCCAGCAGCCCACAGACTAGCGGGGTCCTCAATGAGCAGTTCTTC	CASSPQTSGVLNEQFF
TRBV25-1	TRBJ1-1	-	-	TGTGCCAGCAGTGCCGCAGGCCCTGCAGCTTTCTTT	CASSAAGPAAFF
TRBV30	TRBJ2-1	-	TRBD2	TGTGCCCGGACTAGCGGGGGCCACAATGAGCAGTTCTTC	CARTSGGHNEQFF
TRBV2	TRBJ2-1	many	-	TGTGCCAGCAGGACGAGGAGCTCCTACAATGAGCAGTTCTTC	CASRTRSSYNEQFF
TRBV28	TRBJ1-5	-	-	TGTGCCAGCATAGGGGCAGGGTTTTATCAGCCCCAGCATTTT	CASIGAGFYQPQHF
TRBV5-1	TRBJ1-1	-	-	TGCGCCAGCAGCTTCGGCGGGGCCGGAGGCACTGAAGCTTTCTTT	CASSFGGAGGTEAFF
TRBV6-5	TRBJ2-3	-	-	TGTGCCAGCAGGGGTATAGCTTTAATAACAGATACGCAGTATTTT	CASRGIALITDTQYF
TRBV6-6	TRBJ2-6	-	-	TGTGCCAGCATCGCTCGACAGTCTGGGGCCAACGTCCTGACTTTC	CASIARQSGANVLTF
TRBV6-5	TRBJ2-2	-	-	TGTGCCAGCAGTTCCGCTTCAGGGGGAGGCACCGGGGAGCTGTTTTTT	CASSSASGGGTGELFF
TRBV3-1/TRBV3-2	TRBJ1-6	-	TRBD1	TGTGCCAGCAGCCTGCATCTCCCGGGACAGGGTAAGGGTTCACCCCTCCACTTT	CASSLHLPGQGKGSPLHF
TRBV5-1	TRBJ2-7	-	TRBD2	TGCGCCAGCCGTGCGGGACTAGTCTCCTACGAGCAGTACTTC	CASRAGLVSYEQYF
TRBV5-4	TRBJ2-7	-	TRBD1	TGTGCCAGCAGCATACGGACAGGGGTCGCCGAGCAGTACTTC	CASSIRTGVAEQYF
TRBV20-1	TRBJ2-5	-	TRBD2	TGCAGTGCTAGTGATAGCGGGGGGGCCGTGGTGCTGGAGACCCAGTACTTC	CSASDSGGAVVLETQYF
TRBV5-6	TRBJ1-2	-	-	TGTGCCAGCAGCCTCGACAGCCGTCTAGACTACACCTTC	CASSLDSRLDYTF
TRBV5-1	TRBJ2-5	-	TRBD2	TGCGCCAGCAGCCCGGGACTAGCGGGGGGGCGAGAGACCCAGTACTTC	CASSPGLAGGRETQYF
TRBV5-8	TRBJ2-2	-	-	TGTGCCAGCAGCTTGACGGGCGGGGAGCTGTTTTTT	CASSLTGGELFF
TRBV19	TRBJ2-5	-	TRBD1	TGTGCCAGTAGTCTTCAGACAGGGGGGTCGGGGACCCAGTACTTC	CASSLQTGGSGTQYF
TRBV4-3	TRBJ2-1	-	TRBD2	TGCGCCAGCAGCCAAGATCTAGCGGGGGGGGATGAGCAGTTCTTC	CASSQDLAGGDEQFF
TRBV2	TRBJ2-7	few	TRBD1	TGTGCCACATCACAATATGACAGGGGGTCCTACGAGCAGTACTTC	CATSQYDRGSYEQYF
TRBV9	TRBJ1-1	once	TRBD1	TGTGCCAGCAGCGTAGGGGGACAGGGGGCACGTGAAGCTTTCTTT	CASSVGGQGAREAFF
TRBV6-2/TRBV6-3	TRBJ1-6	-	TRBD1	TGTGCCAGCAGTAAACGGACAGGGGTTAATTCACCCCTCCACTTT	CASSKRTGVNSPLHF
TRBV10-3	TRBJ2-2	-	TRBD1	TGTGCCACCAGCAGACAGGGGGCGACCGGGGAGCTGTTTTTT	CATSRQGATGELFF
TRBV5-4	TRBJ1-2	-	-	TGTGCCAGCAGCTTGGCGGCTGGGGGGGCTGGCAACTATGGCTACACCTTC	CASSLAAGGAGNYGYTF
TRBV18	TRBJ2-5	once	-	TGTGCCAGCTCACCAAGGAGCGGCAACCATCAAGAGACCCAGTACTTC	CASSPRSGNHQETQYF
TRBV11-2	TRBJ2-5	few	-	TGTGCCAGCAGCCCCCAGGGACAAGAGACCCAGTACTTC	CASSPQGQETQYF
TRBV7-9	TRBJ2-7	-	-	TGTGCCAGCAGCCGAGGATACGAGCAGTACTTC	CASSRGYEQYF